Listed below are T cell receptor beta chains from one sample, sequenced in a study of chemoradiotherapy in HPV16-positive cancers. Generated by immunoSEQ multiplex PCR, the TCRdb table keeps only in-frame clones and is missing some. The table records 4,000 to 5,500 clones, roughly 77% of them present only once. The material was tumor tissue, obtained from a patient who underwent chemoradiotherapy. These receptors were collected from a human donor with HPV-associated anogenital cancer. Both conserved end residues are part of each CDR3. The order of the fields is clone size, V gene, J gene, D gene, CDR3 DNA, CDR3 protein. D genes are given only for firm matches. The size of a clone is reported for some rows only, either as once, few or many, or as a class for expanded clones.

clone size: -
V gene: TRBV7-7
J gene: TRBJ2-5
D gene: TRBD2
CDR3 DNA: TGTGCCAGCAGCTTACTAGCGGGAGGGCCTGAGACCCAGTACTTC
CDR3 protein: CASSLLAGGPETQYF

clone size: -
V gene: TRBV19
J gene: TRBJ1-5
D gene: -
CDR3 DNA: TGTGCCAGTGCGACGGACAGTGGGGTTAATCAGCCCCAGCATTTT
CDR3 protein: CASATDSGVNQPQHF

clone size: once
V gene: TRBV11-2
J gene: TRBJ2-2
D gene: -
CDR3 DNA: TGTGCCAGCAGCTTAGAGCCCTCGGGGGAGCTGTTTTTT
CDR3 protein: CASSLEPSGELFF

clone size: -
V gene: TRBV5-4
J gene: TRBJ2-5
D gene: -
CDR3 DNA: TGTGCCAGCAGCTTGGGGGGCGGGGGCACGGAGACCCAGTACTTC
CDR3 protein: CASSLGGGGTETQYF

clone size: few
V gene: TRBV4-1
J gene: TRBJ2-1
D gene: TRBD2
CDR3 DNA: TGCGCCAGCAGCCACCCGGGACTAGCGGGGGGCCCAGACTACAATGAGCAGTTCTTC
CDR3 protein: CASSHPGLAGGPDYNEQFF

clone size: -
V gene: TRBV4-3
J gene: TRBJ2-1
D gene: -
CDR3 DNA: TGCGCCAGCAGCCAAGATAGGGGGACGGGGGGCAATGAGCAGTTCTTC
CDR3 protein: CASSQDRGTGGNEQFF

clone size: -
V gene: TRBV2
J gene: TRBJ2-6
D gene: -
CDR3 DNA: TGTGCCCATACTATCCTGGGCAGGGGAAGTTTTGGGGCCAACGTCCTGACTTTC
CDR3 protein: CAHTILGRGSFGANVLTF

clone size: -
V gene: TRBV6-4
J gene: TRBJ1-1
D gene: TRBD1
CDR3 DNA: TGTGCCAGCAGTACAGGGGCCGAAGACACTGAAGCTTTCTTT
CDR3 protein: CASSTGAEDTEAFF

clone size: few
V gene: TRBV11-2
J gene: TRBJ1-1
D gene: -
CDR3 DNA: TGTGCCAGCAGCTTAGAGCAGGGGCTCACTGAAGCTTTCTTT
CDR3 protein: CASSLEQGLTEAFF

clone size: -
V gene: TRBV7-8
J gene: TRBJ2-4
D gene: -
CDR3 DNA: TGTGCCAGCAGCTTAGCGTATATGGCGCCCGCCTTAGCCAAAAACATTCAGTACTTC
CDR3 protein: CASSLAYMAPALAKNIQYF

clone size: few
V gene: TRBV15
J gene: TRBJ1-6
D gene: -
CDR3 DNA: TGTGCCACCAGACGGGACAACAGGAATTCACCCCTCCACTTT
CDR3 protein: CATRRDNRNSPLHF

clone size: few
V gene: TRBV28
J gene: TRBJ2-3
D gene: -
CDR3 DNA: TGTGCCATCATTCCCGGGACGGGGACAGATACGCAGTATTTT
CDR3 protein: CAIIPGTGTDTQYF

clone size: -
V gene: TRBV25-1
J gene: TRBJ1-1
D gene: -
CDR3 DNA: TGTGCCAGCAGTGGACCTTACACTGAAGCTTTCTTT
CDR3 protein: CASSGPYTEAFF

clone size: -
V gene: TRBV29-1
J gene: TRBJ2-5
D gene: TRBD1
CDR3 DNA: TGCAGCGTCGCCCAGACAGGGGACGGTGGGACCCAGTACTTC
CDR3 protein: CSVAQTGDGGTQYF

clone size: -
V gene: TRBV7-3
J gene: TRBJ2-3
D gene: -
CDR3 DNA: TGTGCCAGCAGCCGCGGCGGGGCTAGCACAGATACGCAGTATTTT
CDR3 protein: CASSRGGASTDTQYF

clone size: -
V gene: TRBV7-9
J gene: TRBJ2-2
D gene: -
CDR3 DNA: TGTGCCAGCAGCACCCCCGGCGGGGTCACCGGGGAGCTGTTTTTT
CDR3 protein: CASSTPGGVTGELFF

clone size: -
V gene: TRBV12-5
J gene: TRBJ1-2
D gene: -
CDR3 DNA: TGTGCTAGTGGTTTTTCGGGCTATGGCTACACCTTC
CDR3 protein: CASGFSGYGYTF

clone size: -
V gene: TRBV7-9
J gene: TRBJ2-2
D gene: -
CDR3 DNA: TGTGCCAGCAGCTTGGGGGCAGGGGCCGTCGGGGAGCTGTTTTTT
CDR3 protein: CASSLGAGAVGELFF

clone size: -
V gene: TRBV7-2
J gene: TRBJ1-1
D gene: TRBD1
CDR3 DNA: TGTGCCAGCAGCGCGACAGGGAACGAAGCTTTCTTT
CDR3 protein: CASSATGNEAFF

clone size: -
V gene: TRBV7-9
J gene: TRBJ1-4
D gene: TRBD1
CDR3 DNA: TGTGCCAGCAGCCGGACAGGGACTAATGAAAAACTGTTTTTT
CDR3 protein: CASSRTGTNEKLFF

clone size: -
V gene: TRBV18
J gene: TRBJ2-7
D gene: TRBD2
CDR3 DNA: TGTGCCAGCTCCGGTTTACCGGGACTAGCGGGAGAGCAGTACTTC
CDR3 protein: CASSGLPGLAGEQYF

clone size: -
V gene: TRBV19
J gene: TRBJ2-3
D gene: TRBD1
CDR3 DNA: TGTGCCAGTAGGAGACAGGGTCATCGGATAGATACGCAGTATTTT
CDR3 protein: CASRRQGHRIDTQYF

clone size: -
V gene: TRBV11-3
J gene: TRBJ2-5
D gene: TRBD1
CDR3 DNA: TGTGCCAGCAGCTCGACAGGGCAAGAGACCCAGTACTTC
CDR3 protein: CASSSTGQETQYF

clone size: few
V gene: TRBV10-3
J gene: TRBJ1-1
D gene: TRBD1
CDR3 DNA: TGTGCCATCAGTGACTCGACAGGGGGTAGTGCTGAAGCTTTCTTT
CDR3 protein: CAISDSTGGSAEAFF

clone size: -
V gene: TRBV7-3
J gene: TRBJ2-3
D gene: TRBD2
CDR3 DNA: TGTGCCAGCAGCTCGGGCGGGAGAGATACGCAGTATTTT
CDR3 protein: CASSSGGRDTQYF

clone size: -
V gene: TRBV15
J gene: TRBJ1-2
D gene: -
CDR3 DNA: TGTGCCACCAGCAGAGCCCCGGCAGCGAGCTATGGCTACACCTTC
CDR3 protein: CATSRAPAASYGYTF

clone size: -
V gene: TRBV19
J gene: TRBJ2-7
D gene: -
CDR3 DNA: TGTGCCAGTAGTACCCGGGACGGGGCCTACGAGCAGTACTTC
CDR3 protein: CASSTRDGAYEQYF

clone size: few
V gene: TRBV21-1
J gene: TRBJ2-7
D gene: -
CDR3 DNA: TGTGCCAGCGATGGCCGAGGGTACGAGCAGTACTTC
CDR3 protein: CASDGRGYEQYF

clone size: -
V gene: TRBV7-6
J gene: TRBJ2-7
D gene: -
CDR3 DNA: TGTGCCAGCAGCTTAGCGAAGGACAGCACCTATGAGCAGTACTTC
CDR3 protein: CASSLAKDSTYEQYF

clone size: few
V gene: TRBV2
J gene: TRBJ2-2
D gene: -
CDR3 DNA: TGTGCCAGCAGTGTTGGGGCGGGCACCGGGGAGCTGTTTTTT
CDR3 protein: CASSVGAGTGELFF

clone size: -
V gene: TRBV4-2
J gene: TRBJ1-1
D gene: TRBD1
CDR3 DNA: TGTGCCAGCAGCCGCGGACAGGGGAATCAGGTTACTGAAGCTTTCTTT
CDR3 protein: CASSRGQGNQVTEAFF

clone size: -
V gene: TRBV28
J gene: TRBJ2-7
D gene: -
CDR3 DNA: TGTGCCAGCAGTTTATTCCCGATGGTGTACTACGAGCAGTACTTC
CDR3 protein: CASSLFPMVYYEQYF

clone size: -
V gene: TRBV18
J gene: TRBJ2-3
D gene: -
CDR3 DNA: TGTGCCAGCTCACCCCGTTCTAGCACAGATACGCAGTATTTT
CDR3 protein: CASSPRSSTDTQYF

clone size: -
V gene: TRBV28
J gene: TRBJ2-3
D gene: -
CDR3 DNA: TGTGCCAGCAGACCGGGGGCGATCGCAGATACGCAGTATTTT
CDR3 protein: CASRPGAIADTQYF

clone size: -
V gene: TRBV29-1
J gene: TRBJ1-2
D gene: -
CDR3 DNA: TGCAGCGGCGGACTCCCCACCCGGGGCTACACCTTC
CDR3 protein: CSGGLPTRGYTF

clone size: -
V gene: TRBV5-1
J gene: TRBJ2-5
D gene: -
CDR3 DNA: TGCGCCAGCAGCTTGGTGGTATGGGAGACCCAGTACTTC
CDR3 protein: CASSLVVWETQYF

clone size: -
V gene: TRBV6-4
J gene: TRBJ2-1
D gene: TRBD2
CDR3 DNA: TGTGCCAGCAGTGACTCAGGCGGGGGGGCTGTAAATGAGCAGTTCTTC
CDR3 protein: CASSDSGGGAVNEQFF

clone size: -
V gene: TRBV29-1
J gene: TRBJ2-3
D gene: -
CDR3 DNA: TGCAGCGTTGAACTGGGGGCGCGAAGCGCAGATACGCAGTATTTT
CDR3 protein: CSVELGARSADTQYF

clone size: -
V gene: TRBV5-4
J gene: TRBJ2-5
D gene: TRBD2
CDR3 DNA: TGTGCCAGCAGCTTACTAGCGGGAGGGGGTGAAGAGACCCAGTACTTC
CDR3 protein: CASSLLAGGGEETQYF

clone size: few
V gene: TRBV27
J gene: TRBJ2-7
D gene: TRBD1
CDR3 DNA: TGTGCCAGCAGTTTAGGCAGGGGGCGATTAAACTTC
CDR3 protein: CASSLGRGRLNF

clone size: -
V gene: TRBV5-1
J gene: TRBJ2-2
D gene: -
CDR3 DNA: TGCGCCAGCAGCGCACGGACGTCGAACACCGGGGAGCTGTTTTTT
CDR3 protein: CASSARTSNTGELFF